This is a list of T cell receptor beta chains from one sample in a study of blood T cell repertoires in COVID-19. The table came from immunoSEQ multiplex PCR; TCRdb's copy has only in-frame clones and leaves some out. The sample includes roughly 130,000 clones, approximately 89% of them seen just once. The sequencing input was peripheral blood. The receptors were gathered from a woman aged 60 to 75 with acute or convalescent COVID-19. Each CDR3 is given with its conserved first and last residue. D genes are given only for firm matches. Size tells how often a clone was seen (once, few, many) or the class of an expanded clone, and some rows leave it out.

V: TRBV6-1
J: TRBJ2-6
D: TRBD1
length: 16
size: .
CDR3: CASSDLQGPGANVLTF
DNA: TGTGCCAGCAGTGATTTACAGGGGCCTGGGGCCAACGTCCTGACTTTC

V: TRBV11-2
J: TRBJ2-7
D: .
length: 14
size: .
CDR3: CASSSLGLPYEQYF
DNA: TGTGCCAGCAGCTCCCTGGGACTGCCTTACGAGCAGTACTTC

V: TRBV30
J: TRBJ2-5
D: .
length: 12
size: .
CDR3: CAWNSPHQTQYF
DNA: TGTGCCTGGAACAGCCCCCATCAGACCCAGTACTTC

V: TRBV5-1
J: TRBJ2-7
D: TRBD2
length: 14
size: .
CDR3: CASSLLAGEYEQYF
DNA: TGCGCCAGCAGCTTACTAGCGGGAGAGTACGAGCAGTACTTC

V: TRBV10-1
J: TRBJ2-7
D: TRBD2
length: 15
size: .
CDR3: CASSDPAGGSYEQYF
DNA: TGCGCCAGCAGTGACCCAGCGGGAGGATCCTACGAGCAGTACTTC

V: TRBV5-4
J: TRBJ2-2
D: TRBD2
length: 17
size: .
CDR3: CASSLGSGRRGTGELFF
DNA: TGTGCCAGCAGCTTAGGTAGCGGGAGGCGTGGGACCGGGGAGCTGTTTTTT

V: TRBV7-6
J: TRBJ2-2
D: TRBD1
length: 16
size: .
CDR3: CASSLGVTGGTGELFF
DNA: TGTGCCAGCAGCTTAGGCGTCACAGGGGGCACCGGGGAGCTGTTTTTT

V: TRBV5-1
J: TRBJ2-1
D: .
length: 15
size: .
CDR3: CASSDQGGGGNEQFF
DNA: TGCGCCAGCAGCGATCAGGGGGGCGGAGGCAATGAGCAGTTCTTC

V: TRBV28
J: TRBJ2-7
D: TRBD2
length: 14
size: .
CDR3: CASSLPGGGGEQYF
DNA: TGTGCCAGCAGTCTGCCGGGAGGCGGCGGAGAGCAGTACTTC

V: TRBV25-1
J: TRBJ1-1
D: .
length: 14
size: .
CDR3: CASRDYGANTEAFF
DNA: TGTGCCAGCAGGGACTATGGGGCGAACACTGAAGCTTTCTTT

V: TRBV28
J: TRBJ2-3
D: TRBD2
length: 14
size: .
CDR3: CASSSPSSGINQYF
DNA: TGTGCCAGCAGTTCCCCTTCTAGCGGGATCAACCAGTATTTT

V: TRBV4-1
J: TRBJ1-1
D: .
length: 14
size: .
CDR3: CASSQETGIAEAFF
DNA: TGCGCCAGCAGCCAAGAAACAGGTATCGCTGAAGCTTTCTTT

V: TRBV30
J: TRBJ2-7
D: TRBD2
length: 16
size: .
CDR3: CAWSLKRLAGAYEQYF
DNA: TGTGCCTGGAGTTTGAAAAGGTTAGCGGGAGCCTACGAGCAGTACTTC

V: TRBV7-8
J: TRBJ1-1
D: TRBD1
length: 14
size: .
CDR3: CASSSPDRGTEAFF
DNA: TGTGCCAGCAGCTCCCCCGACAGGGGGACTGAAGCTTTCTTT

V: TRBV5-1
J: TRBJ2-2
D: .
length: 14
size: once
CDR3: CASLAYPNTGELFF
DNA: TGCGCCAGCCTAGCATACCCGAACACCGGGGAGCTGTTTTTT

V: TRBV29-1
J: TRBJ2-3
D: TRBD2
length: 14
size: .
CDR3: CSVGSGAGVDTQYF
DNA: TGCAGCGTTGGAAGCGGGGCCGGAGTGGATACGCAGTATTTT

V: TRBV6-2/TRBV6-3
J: TRBJ1-3
D: TRBD1
length: 17
size: .
CDR3: CASSSIEGAVKGNTIYF
DNA: TGTGCCAGCAGTTCCATTGAGGGGGCGGTAAAAGGAAACACCATATATTTT

V: TRBV6-6
J: TRBJ2-2
D: .
length: 14
size: few
CDR3: CASSPRRDTGELFF
DNA: TGTGCCAGCAGCCCCCGGCGGGATACCGGGGAGCTGTTTTTT

V: TRBV15
J: TRBJ2-1
D: .
length: 15
size: .
CDR3: CATSRTRRDYNEQFF
DNA: TGTGCCACCAGCAGAACGAGGAGGGACTACAATGAGCAGTTCTTC